A selection of T cell receptor beta chains follows, all from one sample in a study of shared clonotypes between healthy human individuals. Profiling relied on immunoSEQ multiplex PCR, and the TCRdb table lists in-frame clones only, not all of them. The sample records about 2.1 million clones, roughly 91% being singletons. The sequenced sample was naive CD8+ T cells from PBMCs. Source of these receptors: a man aged 18 to 29 in good health. Some clones in this sample may be carry-over from other donors' samples. CDR3s include the opening cysteine and the closing phenylalanine or tryptophan. The order of the fields is V gene, D gene, clone size, J gene, CDR3 length, CDR3 DNA, CDR3 protein. A D gene is named only where the DNA matches it firmly. Size tells how often a clone was seen (once, few, many) or the class of an expanded clone, and some rows leave it out.

TRBV28	-	-	TRBJ2-3	13	TGTGCCAGCAGAGGGCCCGACACAGATACGCAGTATTTT	CASRGPDTDTQYF
TRBV4-3	-	-	TRBJ1-2	15	TGCGCCAGCAGCCAAGATGGGACGGAGGACTATGGCTACACCTTC	CASSQDGTEDYGYTF
TRBV5-6	-	-	TRBJ2-2	14	TGTGCCAGCAGCTTAGCCGGGGTCACCGGGGAGCTGTTTTTT	CASSLAGVTGELFF
TRBV21-1	-	-	TRBJ1-5	14	TGTGCCAGCAGTACCGACAGTAGCAATCAGCCCCAGCATTTT	CASSTDSSNQPQHF
TRBV5-1	-	-	TRBJ2-1	14	TGCGCCAGCAGCGCTAGAGGGAGTCGGGCTGAGCAGTTCTTC	CASSARGSRAEQFF
TRBV7-9	TRBD2	-	TRBJ2-5	14	TGTGCCAGCAGTTCAAGCGGGGCACAAGAGACCCAGTACTTC	CASSSSGAQETQYF
TRBV13	-	-	TRBJ2-7	13	TGTGCCAGCAGCTTATCGGCGGGATACGAGCAGTACTTC	CASSLSAGYEQYF
TRBV7-9	-	-	TRBJ2-7	13	TGTGCCAGCAGCCCTATTGACCTCCCTGAGCAGTACTTC	CASSPIDLPEQYF
TRBV27	-	-	TRBJ2-7	11	TGTGCCAGCAGCTCCTCCGGGGAGCAGTACTTC	CASSSSGEQYF
TRBV11-2	-	-	TRBJ2-7	12	TGTGCCAGCAGCTTAGTCAACCACGAGCAGTACTTC	CASSLVNHEQYF
TRBV9	TRBD2	-	TRBJ2-7	13	TGTGCCAGCAGCGCGGGACTAGCGGGCGAGCAGTACTTC	CASSAGLAGEQYF
TRBV27	TRBD2	once	TRBJ2-1	15	TGTGCCAGCAGTTTTTGGGCGGGAGGTGGCTATGAGCAGTTCTTC	CASSFWAGGGYEQFF
TRBV6-5	TRBD1	once	TRBJ1-6	16	TGTGCCAGCAGTTACACTTGGGACAGGGAAGGTTCACCCCTCCACTTT	CASSYTWDREGSPLHF
TRBV28	TRBD2	-	TRBJ2-3	16	TGTGCCAGCACTCGAGCCCGAGCGGGATCCACAGATACGCAGTATTTT	CASTRARAGSTDTQYF
TRBV15	-	-	TRBJ2-7	14	TGTGCCACCAGCTCCCGGGGCCTACCCTACGAGCAGTACTTC	CATSSRGLPYEQYF
TRBV7-9	-	-	TRBJ2-6	16	TGTGCCAGCAGCTTATTGGGGGCCCCTGGGGCCAACGTCCTGACTTTC	CASSLLGAPGANVLTF
TRBV11-2	-	-	TRBJ2-7	12	TGTGCCAGCAGCTTATCCTCCTACGAGCAGTACTTC	CASSLSSYEQYF
TRBV27	-	-	TRBJ2-1	15	TGTGCCAGCAGGACCCCCCCGGGCTCCTACAATGAGCAGTTCTTC	CASRTPPGSYNEQFF
TRBV19	-	-	TRBJ2-1	16	TGTGCCAGTAGTATAATTCGACCCCAACCGGCAAATGAGCAGTTCTTC	CASSIIRPQPANEQFF
TRBV5-5	TRBD1	-	TRBJ2-7	17	TGTGCCAGCAGCTTGGATCTAGGACAGGGGCCAACCTACGAGCAGTACTTC	CASSLDLGQGPTYEQYF
TRBV27	TRBD1	-	TRBJ1-5	17	TGTGCCAGCAGCTTAACCGGGACAGCTTATAGCAATCAGCCCCAGCATTTT	CASSLTGTAYSNQPQHF
TRBV29-1	-	-	TRBJ2-1	12	TGCAGCGTCCCTAGCGTTTACAATGAGCAGTTCTTC	CSVPSVYNEQFF
TRBV27	-	-	TRBJ1-4	17	TGTGCCAGCAGTTTATCGGGCGGCATGTCAACTAATGAAAAACTGTTTTTT	CASSLSGGMSTNEKLFF
TRBV15	-	-	TRBJ2-7	15	TGTGCCACCAGCAGAGATCGGGTGGGACCCTACGAGCAGTACTTC	CATSRDRVGPYEQYF
TRBV6-6	TRBD1	-	TRBJ1-1	15	TGTGCCAGCAGTGTACAGGGGCCGTGGGGCACTGAAGCTTTCTTT	CASSVQGPWGTEAFF
TRBV27	-	-	TRBJ2-7	12	TGTGCCAGCCAAACCGGGACCTACGAGCAGTACTTC	CASQTGTYEQYF